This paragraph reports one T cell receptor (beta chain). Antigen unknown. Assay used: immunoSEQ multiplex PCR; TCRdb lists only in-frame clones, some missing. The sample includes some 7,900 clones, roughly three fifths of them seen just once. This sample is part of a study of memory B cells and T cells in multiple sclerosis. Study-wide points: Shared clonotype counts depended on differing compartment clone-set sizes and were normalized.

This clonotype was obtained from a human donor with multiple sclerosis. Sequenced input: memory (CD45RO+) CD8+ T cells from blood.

CDR3 DNA sequence: TGCGCCAGCAGCTCGACAGGGACTAACTATGGCTACACCTTC. Translated: CASSSTGTNYGYTF. The rearrangement joins TRBV5-1 to TRBJ1-2, with 7 nucleotides matching TRBD1. CDR3 length: 14 amino acids. Trimming cost V 3 bases and J 0 bases; bases outside gene matches: 2. Germline V gives CDR1 SGHRS, CDR2 YFSETQ.